The 29 T cell receptor beta chains given below trace back to one sample, sequenced in a study of prognosis after radiotherapy for stage I lung cancer. Two-round multiplex PCR, the amplification method, yielded TCR beta CDR3 from genomic DNA. Primers were specific to each TRBV and TRBJ gene in first-round PCR. Each CDR3 protein is one row after TCRdb ran MiXCR on the multiplex PCR reads. Of around 18,000 distinct CDR3 sequences listed, 29% are singletons. This specimen consisted of PBMCs, obtained before or after stereotactic body radiation therapy (not recorded which). These receptors were taken from a donor of 50 years or more with non-small cell lung cancer.

This clonotype was recorded at least ten times. The chain couples TRBV20-1 to TRBJ2-4; a weak D match, TRBD2 (6 bases). V was shortened by 5 bases and J by 1 base, with 15 bases between the two germline ends. Germline CDR1 reads DFQATT; CDR2 reads SNEGSKA (reference sequence). This CDR3 has 15 amino acids. CDR3 loop: CSAGRSLGAKNIQYF. DNA of the CDR3: TGCAGTGCTGGGAGGAGTTTGGGGGCCAAAAACATTCAGTACTTC.

As for this clonotype: Since a far larger clone is one base different, this is likely a read error. This rearrangement joins TRBV6-4 to TRBJ2-7; D might be TRBD2 (5 bases). The end of the DNA fits TRBJ2-1 better, so the J call may be wrong. The germline CDR1 and CDR2 sequences are MRHNA and SNTAGT. The CDR3 sequence is 16 residues long. This CDR3 is CASSEFWRTPNNEQFF. The CDR3 DNA sequence: TGTGCCAGCAGTGAATTCTGGAGGACCCCCAACAATGAGCAGTTCTTC.

There are many counts of this clonotype. The J gene is TRBJ2-3, the V gene TRBV29-1, with 8 bases fitting TRBD2. Germline assignment: CDR1 SQVTM and CDR2 ANQGSEA. The V segment lost 7 bases and the J segment 3 bases; nucleotides outside the gene matches: 9. The CDR3 contains 14 residues. CDR3 sequence (DNA): TGCAGCGCATCCGATAGCGGGACTACAGATACGCAGTATTTT. Amino acids: CSASDSGTTDTQYF.

This clonotype was seen repeatedly, ten times or more. The chain links TRBV14 to TRBJ1-2; D gene unclear. Germline CDR1 reads SGHDN; CDR2 reads FVKESK. The V end lost 0 bases, the J end lost 4 bases, and 6 bases lay between the germline ends. The CDR3 totals 13 residues. Here the CDR3 DNA reads TGTGCCAGCAGCCAAGACTTGTCCTATGGCTACACCTTC. Translated, it gives CASSQDLSYGYTF.

Details on this clonotype: This likely stems from a read error, as it lies one base from a far larger clone. The V gene is TRBV6-5, the J gene TRBJ2-2, with D unclear. In germline, CDR1 is MNHEY, CDR2 SVGAGI. Trimming took off 11 bases at V and 4 bases at J, with 8 bases between the two ends. The CDR3 spans 11 residues. The CDR3 coding sequence is TGTGCCTCTAAGGGCACCGGGGAGCTGTTTTTT. Its protein is CASKGTGELFF.

This clonotype appeared many times. A read error may produce the germline difference seen at one junction end. This chain connects TRBV5-1 to TRBJ1-1; the D is unclear. From germline, CDR1 is SGHRS and CDR2 YFSETQ. The CDR3 spans 13 residues. The CDR3 bases are TGTGCCAGCAGCCCGGACGGGAACACTGAAGCTTTCTTT. The encoded protein is CASSPDGNTEAFF.

This clonotype has a count of ten or more. This sequence joins TRBV29-1 and TRBJ1-1; no firm D call. The length of the CDR3 is 13 residues. V was cut by 4 bases and J by 2 bases, with 11 bases left in between. The germline CDR1 and CDR2 sequences are SQVTM and ANQGSEA. Here the CDR3 reads CSVAVDLNTEAFF. CDR3 bases: TGCAGCGTTGCTGTGGACTTAAACACTGAAGCTTTCTTT.

For this clonotype: This likely traces to a read error, being one base from a far larger clone. This chain links TRBV15 with TRBJ2-5; no clear D gene. The end of the DNA fits TRBJ2-1 better, so the J call may be wrong. The CDR3 covers 14 residues. The V gene's germline CDR1 is LNHNV and CDR2 YYDKDF (reference sequence). DNA for the CDR3: TGTGCCACCAGCAGAGACCGTGCAGTTAATGAGCAGTTCTTC. Protein: CATSRDRAVNEQFF.

Ten or more counts support this clonotype. This sequence joins TRBV30 and TRBJ2-1; the D gene is possibly TRBD1 (7 bases). V gave up 2 bases and J gave up 6 bases, with 17 bases separating them. The CDR3 has 15 amino acids. Germline loops: CDR1 GTSNPN, CDR2 SVGIG (reference sequence). The CDR3 coding sequence is TGTGCCTGGAGTCTAGGGACAGCTAGCGCCAATGAGCAGTTCTTC. Encoded protein: CAWSLGTASANEQFF.

In this sample, this clonotype turned up a few times. The chain joins TRBV7-2 to TRBJ2-7; D is perhaps TRBD2 (6 bases). Trimming pared 1 base from V and 6 bases from J, leaving 25 bases between. CDR1 and CDR2 from the germline V gene are SGHTA and FQGNSA. The CDR3 runs to 18 residues. CDR3 bases: TGTGCCAGCAGCTTAGTGCGCGGACTGGCGGGATGGCCGAGCGAGCAGTACTTC. Translated, it gives CASSLVRGLAGWPSEQYF. The full variable domain, completed using reference TRBV7-2 and TRBJ2-7, is GAGVSQSPSNKVTEKGKDVELRCDPISGHTALYWYRQSLGQGLEFLIYFQGNSAPDKSGLPSDRFSAERTGGSVSTLTIQRTQQEDSAVYLCASSLVRGLAGWPSEQYFGPGTRLTVT.

This clonotype is labeled as medium-sized (0.01 to 0.1%). The V call is TRBV5-1, the J call TRBJ1-6, with TRBD1 as a possible D gene (6 bases). Germline CDR1 SGHRS, CDR2 YFSETQ. Trimming stripped 2 bases from V and 7 bases from J, with 13 bases between. CDR3 size: 15 residues. The CDR3, as DNA: TGCGCCAGCAGCTTTGGCTCAGGGGTAAATTCACCCCTCCACTTT. It translates to CASSFGSGVNSPLHF.

Only one count was recorded for this clonotype. A read error likely explains this, since a far larger clone differs by one base. This chain uses TRBV11-2 with TRBJ2-3; no definite D call. Trimming took off 3 bases at V and 0 bases at J, with 10 bases between the two ends. CDR1 and CDR2 from the germline V gene are SGHAT and FQNNGV. The CDR3 runs to 15 residues. CDR3 nucleotide sequence: TGTGCCAGCAGCTTTTGTGGACCAAGCACAGATACGCAGTATTTT. It specifies CASSFCGPSTDTQYF.

This clonotype was counted many times. The chain combines TRBV4-3 with TRBJ2-7, with D possibly being TRBD2 (5 bases). The germline CDR1 and CDR2 sequences are LGHNA and YSLEER. The CDR3 covers 15 residues. V lost 1 base and J lost 1, with 11 bases in between. The CDR3 nucleotides are TGCGCCAGCAGCCAAGGTTACGGGAAGTCCTACGAGCAGTACTTC. Amino acid sequence: CASSQGYGKSYEQYF.

In this sample, this clonotype is medium-sized. The gene calls are TRBV6-6 and TRBJ2-7; possible D gene TRBD1, 5 bases. Trimming stripped 8 bases from V and 2 bases from J, with 13 bases between. Germline loops: CDR1 MNHNY, CDR2 SVGAGI (reference sequence). This CDR3 contains 13 residues. The CDR3 sequence is CASGQGITYEQYF. The CDR3 bases are TGTGCCAGCGGGCAGGGAATAACCTACGAGCAGTACTTC.

Concerning this clonotype: This sequence is one base from a far larger clone and is likely a read error. This rearrangement joins TRBV6-2 or TRBV6-3 to TRBJ1-1; maybe TRBD1 (5 bases). CDR3 length equals 16 residues. Germline CDR1 MNHEY, CDR2 SVGEGT. CDR3 residues: CASSDRRLGGGTESFF. In DNA, the CDR3 is TGTGCCAGCAGTGATCGCCGCCTCGGGGGTGGCACTGAATCTTTCTTT.

This clonotype was seen many times. The chain couples TRBV28 to TRBJ1-6, with 7 bases lining up with TRBD1. J lost 6 bases, V lost 4 bases, and 12 bases had no gene match. CDR3 length: 17 residues. Germline CDR1 is MDHEN and CDR2 is SYDVKM. CDR3 sequence: CASSSPGQLVFNSPLHF. The DNA for the CDR3 is TGTGCCAGCAGTTCACCGGGACAGCTCGTTTTTAATTCACCCCTCCACTTT.

This clonotype came up many times. The V call is TRBV27, the J call TRBJ1-1, with 7 positions matching TRBD1. Germline V gene sequence: CDR1 MNHEY, CDR2 SMNVEV (reference sequence). V trimming: 3 bases; J trimming: 3 bases; junction bases outside the gene matches: 1. CDR3 length equals 13 residues. CDR3 in amino acids: CASSLRGHTEAFF. CDR3 in DNA: TGTGCCAGCAGTTTGAGGGGGCACACTGAAGCTTTCTTT.

This clonotype appeared many times. The chain uses TRBV19 and TRBJ1-1; TRBD1 is a possible D gene (5 bases). V lost 10 bases to trimming and J lost 7 bases, with 10 bases between them. Per germline, CDR1 LNHDA and CDR2 SQIVND (reference sequence). The CDR3 totals 10 residues. CDR3 sequence (DNA): TGTGCCACCGGGACTGTTGAAGCTTTCTTT. Its protein is CATGTVEAFF.

This clonotype was observed many times. The V call is TRBV12-3 or TRBV12-4, the J call TRBJ2-3, with D unclear. The CDR3 runs 14 residues. Trimming left V 6 bases short and J 0 bases short, with 10 bases between. The CDR3 here is CASSSSSSTDTQYF. CDR3 nucleotides: TGTGCCAGCAGCTCGTCCAGTAGCACAGATACGCAGTATTTT.

This clonotype was detected many times. The chain carries TRBV28 and TRBJ1-2, with no clear D. This CDR3 is 15 amino acids long. CDR1 and CDR2 (germline): MDHEN, SYDVKM. Trimming shortened V by 5 bases and J by 0 bases, and 13 bases separated the two germline ends. The CDR3 bases are TGTGCCAGCAGTCCCACGGAGGGAGCTAACTATGGCTACACCTTC. The encoded protein is CASSPTEGANYGYTF.

Ten or more counts support this clonotype. This chain joins TRBV30 and TRBJ1-6; possible D gene TRBD1, 5 bases. With 5 bases removed from V and 7 bases from J, the gap between germline ends came to 9 bases. The CDR3 spans 12 residues. CDR1 is GTSNPN and CDR2 is SVGIG in the germline V gene (reference sequence). The CDR3 DNA follows: TGTGCCTGGGACAGCCAGAATTCACCCCTCCACTTT. This gives the protein CAWDSQNSPLHF. Full variable domain (remainder filled in from reference TRBV30 and TRBJ1-6): SQTIHQWPATLVQPVGSPLSLECTVEGTSNPNLYWYRQAAGRGLQLLFYSVGIGQISSEVPQNLSASRPQDRQFILSSKKLLLSDSGFYLCAWDSQNSPLHFGNGTRLTVT.

By share, this clonotype counts as medium-sized. The rearrangement links TRBV28 to TRBJ2-1, with unresolved D. Trimming cost V 7 bases and J 9 bases, with 10 bases left between them. This CDR3 contains 11 residues. Germline V gene lookup returns CDR1 MDHEN and CDR2 SYDVKM. The DNA of the CDR3 is TGTGCCAGCAAAACGGAGTTTGAGCAGTTCTTC. Residues: CASKTEFEQFF.

The chain combines TRBV6-4 with TRBJ2-1; 11 nucleotides agree with TRBD2. CDR1 and CDR2 from the germline V gene are MRHNA and SNTAGT. The CDR3 is made up of 15 amino acids. J lost 4 bases, V lost 6 bases, and 5 bases had no gene match. CDR3 in DNA: TGTGCCAGCAGGCCGGGACTAGCGGTTTACAATGAGCAGTTCTTC. It yields the protein CASRPGLAVYNEQFF.

Of note for this clonotype: A far larger clone is a single base away, which makes a read error likely. The chain carries TRBV6-1 and TRBJ2-7; D is uncertain. The CDR3 is 14 amino acids. V lost 6 bases and J 2 bases, leaving 14 bases between the germline ends. Germline V gene data show CDR1 as MNHNS and CDR2 as SASEGT. The CDR3 DNA is TGTGCCAGCAGCTTAGTCAGACGAGCCTACGAGCAGTACTTC. Translating it yields CASSLVRRAYEQYF.

This clonotype is medium-sized in the sample. The chain is built from TRBV2 and TRBJ2-1, with D perhaps matching TRBD1 (7 bases). Germline values: CDR1 SNHLY, CDR2 FYNNEI. The V end was cut by 5 bases, the J end by 2 bases, with 13 bases between. The CDR3 covers 15 residues. The CDR3 loop is CASSQAGQPYNEQFF. As DNA, the CDR3 is TGTGCCAGCAGTCAGGCGGGACAGCCCTACAATGAGCAGTTCTTC.

This clonotype has ten or more counts. V usage is TRBV3-2 and J usage is TRBJ2-1; the table calls TRBD1, which could not be checked here. TRBV3-2 is flagged as a pseudogene. The CDR3 consists of 15 residues. Written as DNA, the CDR3 is TGTGCCAGCAGCCAGCCCCAGACAGTCTACAATGAGCAGTTCTTC. Protein product: CASSQPQTVYNEQFF.

This clonotype was detected once. CDR3 bases: TGTGCCACCAGTCCGAGAGGGTCCCACTCTGGGGCCAACGTCCTGACTTTC. It translates to CATSPRGSHSGANVLTF. V and J are TRBV24-1 and TRBJ2-6, with a tentative D call TRBD2 (5 bases). This CDR3 contains 17 residues. V was shortened by 6 bases and J by 0 bases, with 14 bases between the two germline ends. Germline V gives CDR1 KGHDR, CDR2 SFDVKD.

This clonotype was picked up many times. The chain uses TRBV19 and TRBJ2-4, with no clear D. The CDR3 spans 18 residues. Germline CDR1 reads LNHDA; CDR2 reads SQIVND (reference sequence). V was cut by 3 bases and J by 0 bases, with 18 bases left in between. The DNA for the CDR3 is TGTGCCAGTAGTATCCCCACCGGGCCTCCATTAGCCAAAAACATTCAGTACTTC. Translated, it gives CASSIPTGPPLAKNIQYF.

This clonotype was recorded many times. This sequence joins TRBV18 and TRBJ2-3; 14 bases fit TRBD2. Trimming took 3 bases from V and 4 from J; bases not matched to a gene: 3. Germline CDR1 is KGHSH and CDR2 is LQKENI. CDR3 length: 16 residues. In DNA, the CDR3 is TGTGCCAGCTCACCCGGACTAGCGGGAGGTTCAGATACGCAGTATTTT. Its protein is CASSPGLAGGSDTQYF.